Listed below are T cell receptor beta chains from one sample, sequenced in a study of blood T cell repertoires in COVID-19. TCRdb keeps only in-frame clones here, not all; method: immunoSEQ multiplex PCR. The repertoire consists of about 120,000 clones, with 90% occurring once and the leading ten covering approximately 5%. Input material: peripheral blood. The origin of the receptors is a man aged 60 to 69 with COVID-19, enrolled during active disease. The CDR3 runs from the conserved cysteine through the conserved F or W. The order of the fields is V gene, clone size, J gene, D gene, CDR3 DNA, CDR3 protein. The D gene is left open where the match is weak. Some rows mark clone size as missing; the rest say once, few, many or name a class of expanded clone.

v_call: TRBV5-5; clone_size: once; j_call: TRBJ1-2; d_call: TRBD1; cdr3_nt: TGTGCCAGCAGCTACAACCCGGGACAGGGAAACTACACCTTC; cdr3_aa: CASSYNPGQGNYTF
v_call: TRBV6-2/TRBV6-3; clone_size: -; j_call: TRBJ1-4; d_call: -; cdr3_nt: TGTGCCAGCAGTTTCCCAGCGTCATCTAATGAAAAACTGTTTTTT; cdr3_aa: CASSFPASSNEKLFF
v_call: TRBV6-5; clone_size: -; j_call: TRBJ1-1; d_call: -; cdr3_nt: TGTGCCGCCAGGGAACGGCCCTTTCCAGCTGAAGCTTTCTTT; cdr3_aa: CAARERPFPAEAFF
v_call: TRBV12-3/TRBV12-4; clone_size: -; j_call: TRBJ2-7; d_call: -; cdr3_nt: TGTGCCAGCAGTCCAGCCTCTAGCCGGCAGTACTTC; cdr3_aa: CASSPASSRQYF
v_call: TRBV28; clone_size: -; j_call: TRBJ1-3; d_call: TRBD1; cdr3_nt: TGTGCCAGCAGTTCCTTGGGACAGGGTACAGGAAACACCATATATTTT; cdr3_aa: CASSSLGQGTGNTIYF
v_call: TRBV7-3; clone_size: -; j_call: TRBJ2-3; d_call: TRBD2; cdr3_nt: TGTGCCAGCAGCCTGGGACTAGCGGGAGATGGGCCCACAGATACGCAGTATTTT; cdr3_aa: CASSLGLAGDGPTDTQYF
v_call: TRBV12-5; clone_size: -; j_call: TRBJ1-2; d_call: -; cdr3_nt: TGTGCTAGTGGTCTTGCGTATGGCTACACCTTC; cdr3_aa: CASGLAYGYTF
v_call: TRBV3-1/TRBV3-2; clone_size: -; j_call: TRBJ2-1; d_call: TRBD2; cdr3_nt: TGTGCCAGCAGCCAAAGGGGGGGCGGAGCGGGAGACCCCTACAATGAGCAGTTCTTC; cdr3_aa: CASSQRGGGAGDPYNEQFF
v_call: TRBV6-1; clone_size: -; j_call: TRBJ2-1; d_call: -; cdr3_nt: TGTGCCAGCAGTGAAGCTACTGCGGGTGAGCAGTTCTTC; cdr3_aa: CASSEATAGEQFF
v_call: TRBV10-3; clone_size: -; j_call: TRBJ2-3; d_call: TRBD2; cdr3_nt: TGTGCCATCAGTGAGTCAGCGGGAGACGCGGATACGCAGTATTTT; cdr3_aa: CAISESAGDADTQYF
v_call: TRBV30; clone_size: -; j_call: TRBJ1-1; d_call: -; cdr3_nt: TGTGCCTGGAGTGACGGGAACACTGAAGCTTTCTTT; cdr3_aa: CAWSDGNTEAFF
v_call: TRBV11-2; clone_size: -; j_call: TRBJ2-1; d_call: TRBD2; cdr3_nt: TGTGCCAGCAGCCAACAATGGACTAGCGGGGGGGAGCAGTTCTTC; cdr3_aa: CASSQQWTSGGEQFF
v_call: TRBV29-1; clone_size: -; j_call: TRBJ2-1; d_call: -; cdr3_nt: TGCAGCGTTGTTTCGGCTAGAACCATTAACAATGAGCAGTTCTTC; cdr3_aa: CSVVSARTINNEQFF
v_call: TRBV5-1; clone_size: -; j_call: TRBJ1-2; d_call: TRBD1; cdr3_nt: TGCGCCAGCCGACTGGACAGGGGAGGGGATGGCTACACCTTC; cdr3_aa: CASRLDRGGDGYTF
v_call: TRBV11-2; clone_size: -; j_call: TRBJ1-4; d_call: -; cdr3_nt: TGTGCCAGCAGTTTACGGACAGTCGGTAATGAAAAACTGTTTTTT; cdr3_aa: CASSLRTVGNEKLFF
v_call: TRBV19; clone_size: -; j_call: TRBJ1-4; d_call: -; cdr3_nt: TGTGCCAGTAGTATAGGAGTCAGTAGCAAACTGTTTTTT; cdr3_aa: CASSIGVSSKLFF
v_call: TRBV7-9; clone_size: -; j_call: TRBJ2-3; d_call: TRBD2; cdr3_nt: TGTGCCAGCAGCAGACAACCGGGACTAGCGGGAGCAGCAGATACGCAGTATTTT; cdr3_aa: CASSRQPGLAGAADTQYF
v_call: TRBV10-3; clone_size: -; j_call: TRBJ1-1; d_call: -; cdr3_nt: TGTGCCATCAGTGACGGGGAGACTGAAGCTTTCTTT; cdr3_aa: CAISDGETEAFF
v_call: TRBV11-3; clone_size: -; j_call: TRBJ1-1; d_call: -; cdr3_nt: TGTGCCAGCAGCCCAGGGAGGGGGAACACTGAAGCTTTCTTT; cdr3_aa: CASSPGRGNTEAFF
v_call: TRBV9; clone_size: -; j_call: TRBJ1-5; d_call: -; cdr3_nt: TGTGCCAGCAGCGCGGGGGGTCCTGGGCAGCCCCAGCATTTT; cdr3_aa: CASSAGGPGQPQHF
v_call: TRBV30; clone_size: -; j_call: TRBJ2-1; d_call: TRBD2; cdr3_nt: TGTGCCTGGAGTACCTCTAGCGGAATCTACAATGAGCAGTTCTTC; cdr3_aa: CAWSTSSGIYNEQFF
v_call: TRBV7-2; clone_size: -; j_call: TRBJ1-3; d_call: TRBD1; cdr3_nt: TGTGCCAGCAGCCTCGACAGGGCGAGGAACACCATATATTTT; cdr3_aa: CASSLDRARNTIYF
v_call: TRBV7-6; clone_size: -; j_call: TRBJ1-3; d_call: TRBD1; cdr3_nt: TGTGCCAGCAGCTTAGGACAGGGGGCCCCTGGAAACACCATATATTTT; cdr3_aa: CASSLGQGAPGNTIYF
v_call: TRBV30; clone_size: -; j_call: TRBJ1-1; d_call: TRBD1; cdr3_nt: TGTGCCTGTAGGGGGCATCGCACTGAAGCTTTCTTT; cdr3_aa: CACRGHRTEAFF
v_call: TRBV10-3; clone_size: -; j_call: TRBJ2-1; d_call: TRBD2; cdr3_nt: TGTGCCATCAGTGAAGTTCGCGGGAGCTCTGATGAGCAGTTCTTC; cdr3_aa: CAISEVRGSSDEQFF
v_call: TRBV5-1; clone_size: -; j_call: TRBJ2-7; d_call: -; cdr3_nt: TGCGCCAGCAGCTTGGCCGGGGGAGGTATAGTCTACGAGCAGTACTTC; cdr3_aa: CASSLAGGGIVYEQYF
v_call: TRBV6-5; clone_size: -; j_call: TRBJ2-7; d_call: -; cdr3_nt: TGTGCCAGCAGTACCCAAGGGGGACGCTACGAGCAGTACTTC; cdr3_aa: CASSTQGGRYEQYF
v_call: TRBV24-1; clone_size: once; j_call: TRBJ2-2; d_call: -; cdr3_nt: TGTGCCACCAGTGATTTCGGAGCGGCGAACACCGGGGAGCTGTTTTTT; cdr3_aa: CATSDFGAANTGELFF
v_call: TRBV7-2; clone_size: -; j_call: TRBJ2-1; d_call: -; cdr3_nt: TGTGCCAGCAGCTTAGGGGCAAAACGCCTGGACAATTACAATGAGCAGTTCTTC; cdr3_aa: CASSLGAKRLDNYNEQFF
v_call: TRBV5-1; clone_size: -; j_call: TRBJ2-3; d_call: TRBD1; cdr3_nt: TGCGCCAGCAGCCGGACAGGGGGCCCCCTCACAGATACGCAGTATTTT; cdr3_aa: CASSRTGGPLTDTQYF
v_call: TRBV6-1; clone_size: -; j_call: TRBJ2-3; d_call: -; cdr3_nt: TGTGCCAGCAGTGAAGGTCTACTGTCAGATACGCAGTATTTT; cdr3_aa: CASSEGLLSDTQYF
v_call: TRBV16; clone_size: once; j_call: TRBJ1-4; d_call: -; cdr3_nt: TGTGCCAGCAGCCAATCGAGACAGGCTGAAAAACTGTTTTTT; cdr3_aa: CASSQSRQAEKLFF
v_call: TRBV19; clone_size: -; j_call: TRBJ1-5; d_call: TRBD1; cdr3_nt: TGTGCCAGTAGTATACCGGACAGGGTTCGATATAGCAATCAGCCCCAGCATTTT; cdr3_aa: CASSIPDRVRYSNQPQHF
v_call: TRBV30; clone_size: -; j_call: TRBJ2-1; d_call: -; cdr3_nt: TGTGCCTGGGGAGGACCGGAGGGGTCCTACAATGAGCAGTTCTTC; cdr3_aa: CAWGGPEGSYNEQFF
v_call: TRBV30; clone_size: -; j_call: TRBJ2-5; d_call: TRBD2; cdr3_nt: TGTGCCTGGAGATCTAGCGGGGGCCAAGAGACCCAGTACTTC; cdr3_aa: CAWRSSGGQETQYF
v_call: TRBV9; clone_size: many; j_call: TRBJ2-1; d_call: TRBD2; cdr3_nt: TGTGCCAGCAGCGCGAGCGGGAACAACAATGAGCAGTTCTTC; cdr3_aa: CASSASGNNNEQFF
v_call: TRBV7-8; clone_size: -; j_call: TRBJ1-1; d_call: TRBD1; cdr3_nt: TGTGCCAGCAGCCAGTTCGGACAGGGGAACACTGAAGCTTTCTTT; cdr3_aa: CASSQFGQGNTEAFF
v_call: TRBV2; clone_size: -; j_call: TRBJ1-1; d_call: -; cdr3_nt: TGTGCCAGCAGTGAAGCGTCGGGGGGCATCACTGAAGCTTTCTTT; cdr3_aa: CASSEASGGITEAFF
v_call: TRBV5-1; clone_size: -; j_call: TRBJ2-3; d_call: -; cdr3_nt: TGCGCCAGCAAACCGGGACTTACAGATACGCAGTATTTT; cdr3_aa: CASKPGLTDTQYF
v_call: TRBV7-6; clone_size: -; j_call: TRBJ1-1; d_call: -; cdr3_nt: TGTGCCAGCAGCTTAGGGCCGGGGTTAGGAACTGAAGCTTTCTTT; cdr3_aa: CASSLGPGLGTEAFF
v_call: TRBV19; clone_size: -; j_call: TRBJ2-7; d_call: -; cdr3_nt: TGTGCCAGTAGTATATCAGCTACGGGATACGAGCAGTACTTC; cdr3_aa: CASSISATGYEQYF
v_call: TRBV9; clone_size: -; j_call: TRBJ2-5; d_call: TRBD2; cdr3_nt: TGTGCCAGCAGCGTAGAAGGGACTAGCGGGAGGGGGACCCAGTACTTC; cdr3_aa: CASSVEGTSGRGTQYF
v_call: TRBV5-1; clone_size: -; j_call: TRBJ2-3; d_call: -; cdr3_nt: TGCGCCAGCAACACCGGCCGGGAAGGGGGTACAGATACGCAGTATTTT; cdr3_aa: CASNTGREGGTDTQYF
v_call: TRBV5-1; clone_size: few; j_call: TRBJ1-1; d_call: -; cdr3_nt: TGCGCCAGCAGCTTGGGCGGACTCATGAACACTGAAGCTTTCTTT; cdr3_aa: CASSLGGLMNTEAFF
v_call: TRBV18; clone_size: -; j_call: TRBJ2-7; d_call: -; cdr3_nt: TGTGCCAGCTCACCACCGTGGGCAACCTACGAGCAGTACTTC; cdr3_aa: CASSPPWATYEQYF
v_call: TRBV6-5; clone_size: -; j_call: TRBJ2-5; d_call: -; cdr3_nt: TGTGCCAGCAGAGGGGAGGAAGAGACCCAGTACTTC; cdr3_aa: CASRGEEETQYF
v_call: TRBV7-3; clone_size: few; j_call: TRBJ2-2; d_call: -; cdr3_nt: TGTGCCAGCAGCTTACAAGCGGGCAACACCGGGGAGCTGTTTTTT; cdr3_aa: CASSLQAGNTGELFF
v_call: TRBV12-3/TRBV12-4; clone_size: once; j_call: TRBJ1-3; d_call: -; cdr3_nt: TGTGCCAGCATCCTCCAGGGAAACACCATATATTTT; cdr3_aa: CASILQGNTIYF